This T cell receptor (beta chain) was identified during a study of shared clonotypes between healthy human individuals. Deletions cut 8 bases from V and 5 bases from J, with 15 bases between. CDR1 is SNHLY, CDR2 FYNNEI, per germline. The CDR3 runs to 13 residues. TCRdb's table, derived via immunoSEQ multiplex PCR, lists solely in-frame clones and lacks some. The data show about 2.1 million clones, approximately 92% seen once. CD8 cells regarded as naive lacked CD45RO, were positively chosen for CCR7, and omitted terminally differentiated effector memory CD45RA+ cells. Specimen: naive CD8+ T cells from PBMCs. The TCR was taken from a man younger than 35 in good health. Some clones in this sample may be carry-over from other donors' samples. The chain is built from TRBV2 and TRBJ1-2; D uncertain. The CDR3 sequence is CASATELVYGYTF. The DNA of the CDR3 is TGTGCCAGCGCCACAGAGCTAGTATATGGCTACACCTTC.